The 15 T cell receptor beta chains given below trace back to one sample, sequenced in a study of cytomegalovirus exposure and HLA in healthy donors. A multiplex PCR was run with 60 Vbeta primers and 13 Jbeta primers. The assay was immunoSEQ multiplex PCR, and TCRdb's table has in-frame clones only and misses some. The sample consists of about 140,000 clones, about 82% of them appearing once. The material sequenced was PBMCs. These receptors were collected from a female donor in good health and CMV-seropositive.

The gene calls are TRBV6-5 and TRBJ2-2; 8 bases fit TRBD1. Germline CDR1 MNHEY, CDR2 SVGAGI. CDR3 length: 16 amino acids. V was pared by 6 bases and J by 5 bases, with 11 bases of the junction left unmatched. The CDR3 DNA reads as TGTGCCAGCAGGTACCGACAGGGGATTATGACCGGGGAGCTGTTTTTT. Translated: CASRYRQGIMTGELFF.

The chain combines TRBV7-2 with TRBJ1-2; D gene uncertain. The CDR3 contains 12 residues. Germline V gives CDR1 SGHTA, CDR2 FQGNSA. V dropped 1 base and J dropped 8 bases, with 8 bases sitting between them. In DNA form, the CDR3 reads TGTGCCAGCAGCTTAGATGGGAGAGGCTACACCTTC. Protein product: CASSLDGRGYTF.

The chain is built from TRBV29-1 and TRBJ2-1; tentative D call: TRBD1 (6 bases). The CDR3 contains 15 residues. The germline V and J ends were trimmed by 7 bases and 0 bases, with 16 bases remaining between them. Germline assignment: CDR1 SQVTM and CDR2 ANQGSEA. Here the CDR3 DNA reads TGCAGCGCCCCGGGACAACTGAGCTCCTACAATGAGCAGTTCTTC. It translates to CSAPGQLSSYNEQFF.

The chain couples TRBV15 to TRBJ1-5; D unclear. Trimming took off 3 bases at V and 4 bases at J, with 13 bases between the two ends. The CDR3 loop spans 15 amino acids. CDR1 is LNHNV and CDR2 is YYDKDF in the germline V gene (reference sequence). The CDR3 nucleotides are TGTGCCACCAGCAGTCGAGGGAGGCGAAATCAGCCCCAGCATTTT. Amino acid sequence: CATSSRGRRNQPQHF.

This chain joins TRBV19 and TRBJ2-1; possibly TRBD1 for D (6 bases). Between the trimmed V and J ends, which lost 7 bases and 4 bases, there was a span of 11 bases. In germline, CDR1 is LNHDA, CDR2 SQIVND (reference sequence). CDR3 size: 13 residues. The CDR3 protein is CASTEDRYNEQFF. The CDR3 nucleotides read TGTGCCAGTACCGAAGACAGGTACAATGAGCAGTTCTTC.

The chain has TRBV19 and TRBJ2-5; D not resolved. Trimming took 6 bases from V and 0 from J, leaving 8 bases between them. The length of the CDR3 is 13 residues. The germline V gene has CDR1 LNHDA and CDR2 SQIVND (reference sequence). The CDR3 DNA reads TGTGCCAGTAGCACCGAGTACCAAGAGACCCAGTACTTC. This gives the protein CASSTEYQETQYF.

The rearrangement uses TRBV7-3 and TRBJ2-1, with D maybe TRBD1 (6 bases). The germline gives CDR1 SGHTA, CDR2 FQGTGA. Trimming left V 4 bases short and J 1 base short, with 8 bases between. This CDR3 is 14 amino acids long. In DNA, the CDR3 is TGTGCCAGCAGCTATGACAGGTCCTACAATGAGCAGTTCTTC. Translated: CASSYDRSYNEQFF.

This chain connects TRBV7-3 to TRBJ2-1, with D maybe TRBD2 (6 bases). Germline values: CDR1 SGHTA, CDR2 FQGTGA. The CDR3 extends over 16 amino acids. V lost 5 bases to trimming and J lost 4 bases, with 18 bases between them. CDR3 nucleotides: TGTGCCAGCAGCACTGTTGCGGCGGGGACTTACAATGAGCAGTTCTTC. Protein sequence: CASSTVAAGTYNEQFF.

The V call is TRBV7-6, the J call TRBJ2-7; 8 positions agree with TRBD2. The CDR3 is made up of 18 amino acids. V lost 0 bases to trimming and J lost 3 bases; unmatched junction nucleotides: 13. Germline V CDR1 and CDR2: SGHVS, FNYEAQ. The CDR3 DNA reads TGTGCCAGCAGCTTAGCCGACTCCAGCGGGAGTAGGAGCTACGAGCAGTACTTC. Protein sequence: CASSLADSSGSRSYEQYF.

This clone was seen more than once but under ten times. Other DNA sequences in this specimen translate into the identical CDR3. V and J are TRBV5-1 and TRBJ1-5; maybe TRBD1 (5 bases). This CDR3 comprises 15 residues. V was cut by 1 base and J by 1 base, with 9 bases left in between. The germline V gene encodes CDR1 SGHRS and CDR2 YFSETQ. Here the CDR3 reads CASSLTGDSNQPQHF. The DNA for the CDR3 is TGCGCCAGCAGCTTGACGGGGGACAGCAATCAGCCCCAGCATTTT.

J is TRBJ2-2 and V is TRBV5-1, with TRBD1 matching 9 bases. This CDR3 contains 17 residues. Trimming took 0 bases from V and 6 from J; bases not matched to a gene: 9. The germline V gene encodes CDR1 SGHRS and CDR2 YFSETQ. CDR3 coding DNA: TGCGCCAGCAGCTTGGCCCCCCCGGGACAGGGTCCCGGGGAGCTGTTTTTT. The encoded protein is CASSLAPPGQGPGELFF.

This CDR3 is CASCLRDTDTQYF. The CDR3 DNA reads as TGTGCCAGTTGCCTGCGAGACACAGATACGCAGTATTTT. This chain joins TRBV19 and TRBJ2-3; D is undetermined. V lost 8 bases and J 2 bases, leaving 11 bases between the germline ends. CDR3 size: 13 residues. Per germline, CDR1 LNHDA and CDR2 SQIVND (reference sequence).

This clone was picked up a small number of times. The J gene is TRBJ1-4, the V gene TRBV10-3; 7 bases are a match to TRBD1. With V trimmed by 10 bases and J by 0 bases, 8 bases remained unmatched. Looked up from germline, CDR1 is ENHRY and CDR2 is SYGVKD. The CDR3 contains 15 residues. This chain's CDR3 is CATRNQGATNEKLFF. The CDR3 bases are TGTGCCACCAGAAACCAGGGGGCAACTAATGAAAAACTGTTTTTT.

This clone was counted between two and nine times. The chain links TRBV5-4 to TRBJ2-2; 8 positions match TRBD1. CDR3 length equals 16 residues. CDR1 SGHNT and CDR2 YYREEE come from the germline V gene (reference sequence). Unmatched junction bases numbered 9, after V lost 4 bases and J lost 4 bases. This CDR3 reads CASSPAGQGRTGELFF. For the CDR3, the DNA is TGTGCCAGCAGCCCCGCCGGACAGGGCCGCACCGGGGAGCTGTTTTTT.

The V gene is TRBV5-4, the J gene TRBJ2-3, with 14 bases lining up with TRBD2. Trimming removed 4 bases from V and 3 bases from J; junction bases left unmatched: 4. This CDR3 is 16 amino acids long. The V gene's germline CDR1 is SGHNT and CDR2 YYREEE (reference sequence). The CDR3 here is CASSLRTSGRTDTQYF. CDR3 nucleotide sequence: TGTGCCAGCAGCCTCCGGACTAGCGGGAGGACAGATACGCAGTATTTT. The full variable domain, rest sourced from reference TRBV5-4 and TRBJ2-3, is ETGVTQSPTHLIKTRGQQVTLRCSSQSGHNTVSWYQQALGQGPQFIFQYYREEENGRGNFPPRFSGLQFPNYSSELNVNALELDDSALYLCASSLRTSGRTDTQYFGPGTRLTVL.